These 20 T cell receptor beta chains were all obtained from the same sample, sequenced in a study of blood T cell repertoires in COVID-19. TCRdb's table, derived via immunoSEQ multiplex PCR, lists solely in-frame clones and lacks some. The table has about 42,000 clones, roughly 80% seen once. Sequencing used peripheral blood. All receptors derive from a man aged 50 or older with active COVID-19.

This chain joins TRBV7-9 and TRBJ2-3, with D perhaps TRBD2 (5 bases). V lost 5 bases and J lost 7, with 19 bases in between. Germline assignment: CDR1 SEHNR and CDR2 FQNEAQ (reference sequence). The CDR3 covers 15 residues. CDR3 sequence: CASSGRRREQYTQYF. The CDR3 bases are TGTGCCAGCAGCGGACGAAGACGGGAACAATATACGCAGTATTTT.

The chain uses TRBV19 and TRBJ2-2; D perhaps matches TRBD2 (6 bases). Germline CDR1 reads LNHDA; CDR2 reads SQIVND (reference sequence). The CDR3 runs to 17 residues. V dropped 6 bases and J dropped 4 bases, with 21 bases sitting between them. CDR3 protein: CASSGPQAAGSTGELFF. The CDR3 DNA is TGTGCCAGTAGCGGCCCACAGGCGGCGGGGTCCACCGGGGAGCTGTTTTTT.

V and J are TRBV6-5 and TRBJ2-1, with a weak D call TRBD1 (6 bases). V lost 10 bases, J lost 10 bases, and 23 bases lay in between. The CDR3 contains 14 residues. Per germline, CDR1 MNHEY and CDR2 SVGAGI. The CDR3 sequence: CAIEPGQGPEEQFF. The CDR3 DNA sequence: TGTGCCATCGAACCGGGCCAGGGGCCGGAGGAGCAGTTCTTC.

V is TRBV29-1 and J is TRBJ2-3; 7 bases are shared with TRBD1. Germline V CDR1 and CDR2: SQVTM, ANQGSEA. Unmatched junction bases numbered 3, after V lost 5 bases and J lost 1 base. The length of the CDR3 is 13 residues. The CDR3 coding sequence is TGCAGCGTTTCTGGACAGGGCACAGATACGCAGTATTTT. Translated, it gives CSVSGQGTDTQYF.

This clone is termed medium-sized (0.01 to 0.1%). The V gene is TRBV4-2, the J gene TRBJ2-3, with TRBD2 matching 9 bases. The CDR3 contains 16 residues. With V trimmed by 0 bases and J by 4 bases, 5 bases remained unmatched. Germline V gene lookup returns CDR1 LGHNA and CDR2 YNFKEQ. The DNA for the CDR3 is TGTGCCAGCAGCCAAGATCAAAGCGGGGGGCCAGATACGCAGTATTTT. Protein: CASSQDQSGGPDTQYF.

This chain links TRBV19 with TRBJ1-2, with a weak D call TRBD1 (6 bases). V was cut by 5 bases and J by 6 bases, with 13 bases left in between. The CDR3 contains 13 residues. Germline CDR1 reads LNHDA; CDR2 reads SQIVND (reference sequence). CDR3 nucleotides: TGTGCCAGTAGTCTCAGGGGTCAGGATGGCTACACCTTC. It is translated as CASSLRGQDGYTF.

Written as DNA, the CDR3 is TGTGCCACCAGTGAGGACAGGGTCACAGATACGCAGTATTTT. Protein product: CATSEDRVTDTQYF. The chain combines TRBV24-1 with TRBJ2-3; 8 bases map to TRBD1. CDR3 length: 14 amino acids. Trimming took 4 bases from V and 2 from J; bases not matched to a gene: 1. CDR1 KGHDR and CDR2 SFDVKD come from the germline V gene.

Only a few counts were recorded for this clone. The J gene is TRBJ2-5, the V gene TRBV11-3; no firm D call. CDR3 length: 12 amino acids. The germline V gene encodes CDR1 SGHNT and CDR2 YENEEA. The V end lost 3 bases, the J end lost 9 bases, and 11 bases lay between the germline ends. The CDR3 DNA is TGTGCCAGCAGCTTCGAGGCAACCCCCCAGTACTTC. The encoded protein is CASSFEATPQYF.

The chain combines TRBV18 with TRBJ2-5; unclear D gene. The V and J ends lost 1 base and 2 bases respectively, with 11 bases between them. Germline V lookup: CDR1 KGHSH, CDR2 LQKENI. This CDR3 contains 15 residues. CDR3 amino acids: CASSPRGGEQETQYF. The CDR3 nucleotides read TGTGCCAGCTCACCACGAGGCGGTGAACAAGAGACCCAGTACTTC.

This chain connects TRBV5-1 to TRBJ1-2, with TRBD1 identical over 10 bases. The CDR3 has 15 residues. The V gene's germline CDR1 is SGHRS and CDR2 YFSETQ. V was pared by 4 bases and J by 7 bases, with 10 bases of the junction left unmatched. CDR3 DNA: TGCGCCAGCAGCCTTATGCGCTGGGACAGGGGTGGCTACACCTTC. Its translation: CASSLMRWDRGGYTF.

This sequence joins TRBV19 and TRBJ1-1; 7 positions agree with TRBD1. The CDR3 is 16 residues long. Germline V gene sequence: CDR1 LNHDA, CDR2 SQIVND (reference sequence). V was pared by 1 base and J by 11 bases, with 16 bases of the junction left unmatched. The CDR3 DNA follows: TGTGCCAGTAGTATAGGGAGGACAGGCTCCCCCTTAGATGCTTTCTTT. It specifies CASSIGRTGSPLDAFF.

This clone showed up just a few times. The V gene is TRBV28, the J gene TRBJ1-5; D is undetermined. Per the germline V gene, CDR1 is MDHEN and CDR2 is SYDVKM. Trimming shortened V by 8 bases and J by 4 bases, and 15 bases separated the two germline ends. CDR3 length: 14 residues. This CDR3 is CASLGGLLNQPQHF. CDR3 sequence (DNA): TGTGCCAGCCTTGGTGGGCTGTTAAATCAGCCCCAGCATTTT. Looking up the rest from reference TRBV28 and TRBJ1-5 gives the full variable domain: DVKVTQSSRYLVKRTGEKVFLECVQDMDHENMFWYRQDPGLGLRLIYFSYDVKMKEKGDIPEGYSVSREKKERFSLILESASTNQTSMYLCASLGGLLNQPQHFGDGTRLSIL.

This clone has only one observation. V usage is TRBV19 and J usage is TRBJ2-7; maybe TRBD1 (5 bases). The V end was cut by 1 base, the J end by 1 base, with 8 bases between. The length of the CDR3 is 14 residues. CDR1 and CDR2 from the germline V gene are LNHDA and SQIVND (reference sequence). The CDR3 DNA reads TGTGCCAGTAGTATAGTTCAGGGATCCTACGAGCAGTACTTC. Translation: CASSIVQGSYEQYF. Complete variable domain (other parts from reference TRBV19 and TRBJ2-7): DGGITQSPKYLFRKEGQNVTLSCEQNLNHDAMYWYRQDPGQGLRLIYYSQIVNDFQKGDIAEGYSVSREKKESFPLTVTSAQKNPTAFYLCASSIVQGSYEQYFGPGTRLTVT.

This chain joins TRBV6-5 and TRBJ1-2; no reliable D call. The CDR3 loop spans 14 amino acids. V was clipped by 7 bases and J by 5 bases, with 17 bases between them. The germline V gene encodes CDR1 MNHEY and CDR2 SVGAGI. CDR3: CASTRRNSWYGYTF. CDR3 bases: TGTGCCAGCACCCGCCGAAACTCTTGGTATGGCTACACCTTC.

This rearrangement joins TRBV27 to TRBJ1-3; D not certain. The CDR3 length is 15 residues. Germline CDR1 is MNHEY and CDR2 is SMNVEV (reference sequence). The V end lost 5 bases, the J end lost 0 bases, and 11 bases lay between the germline ends. The CDR3 nucleotides read TGTGCCAGCAGTCCACAGCCAATCTCTGGAAACACCATATATTTT. Encoded protein: CASSPQPISGNTIYF.

The CDR3 spells CASSKGQAPPYEQYF. The CDR3 region has the DNA TGTGCCAGCAGCAAAGGACAAGCCCCCCCTTACGAGCAGTACTTC. The rearrangement uses TRBV7-9 and TRBJ2-7; perhaps TRBD1 as D (5 bases). The CDR3 extends over 15 amino acids. Germline values: CDR1 SEHNR, CDR2 FQNEAQ (reference sequence). Deletions cut 5 bases from V and 4 bases from J, with 18 bases between.

V and J are TRBV7-8 and TRBJ2-7; D is perhaps TRBD1 (6 bases). CDR3 length: 14 amino acids. V was shortened by 1 base and J by 5 bases, with 12 bases between the two germline ends. Looked up from germline, CDR1 is SGHVS and CDR2 is FQNEAQ. Written as DNA, the CDR3 is TGTGCCAGCAGCTTAGTAACAGGGAGAAACGAGCAGTACTTC. The encoded protein is CASSLVTGRNEQYF.

This clone was counted a few times. The chain is built from TRBV6-5 and TRBJ2-2, with D unclear. Germline assignment: CDR1 MNHEY and CDR2 SVGAGI. V lost 8 bases and J lost 6, with 16 bases in between. The CDR3 length is 14 residues. In DNA, the CDR3 is TGTGCCAGCCTAACGGTCGGGTCCCCCGGGGAGCTGTTTTTT. Residues: CASLTVGSPGELFF.

The chain is built from TRBV30 and TRBJ2-1; a weak D match, TRBD2 (6 bases). CDR3 size: 13 residues. V was cut by 0 bases and J by 8 bases, with 11 bases left in between. CDR1 and CDR2 from the germline V gene are GTSNPN and SVGIG (reference sequence). This CDR3 reads CAWSVRGGDEQFF. In nucleotides, the CDR3 is TGTGCCTGGAGTGTAAGGGGAGGCGATGAGCAGTTCTTC.

The chain employs TRBV16 and TRBJ1-5; weak D call: TRBD1 (5 bases). This CDR3 is 14 amino acids long. Trimming removed 4 bases from V and 1 base from J, with 8 bases in between. Germline CDR1 KGHSY, CDR2 FQNENV. The CDR3 reads CASSPGFSNQPQHF. The CDR3 DNA sequence: TGTGCCAGCAGCCCAGGGTTCAGCAATCAGCCCCAGCATTTT.